The 22 T cell receptor beta chains listed next were all sequenced from one sample in a study of control samples from healthy donors and cancer patients. Repertoires were generated with immunoSEQ multiplex PCR, while TCRdb's copy carries only in-frame clones and drops some. Of 110,000 or so clones listed, around nine tenths are singletons. The sample consisted of blood. These receptors originate from a man aged 25-40 years in good health.

This CDR3 is CASSGQVSTGELFF. CDR3 coding DNA: TGTGCCAGCAGCGGACAGGTTTCCACCGGGGAGCTGTTTTTT. J is TRBJ2-2 and V is TRBV9, with D maybe TRBD1 (6 bases). There are 14 residues in the CDR3. V gave up 3 bases and J gave up 4 bases, with 10 bases separating them. Germline V lookup: CDR1 SGDLS, CDR2 YYNGEE.

This chain uses TRBV12-3 or TRBV12-4 with TRBJ1-2; D is ambiguous. Trimming stripped 3 bases from V and 8 bases from J, with 13 bases between. The CDR3 length is 13 residues. CDR3 DNA: TGTGCCAGCAGTTTGAGGGAGTCTGCGGGCTACACCTTC. Its protein is CASSLRESAGYTF.

The chain links TRBV10-2 to TRBJ2-3; D uncertain. Trimming removed 2 bases from V and 8 bases from J, with 5 bases in between. The CDR3 consists of 11 residues. The germline V gene encodes CDR1 WSHSY and CDR2 SAAADI. Written as DNA, the CDR3 is TGCGCCAGCAGTGAGCCAGGTACGCAGTATTTT. Amino acid sequence: CASSEPGTQYF.

The V gene is TRBV5-1, the J gene TRBJ1-5; 7 bases are a match to TRBD1. CDR3 length: 16 amino acids. The germline gives CDR1 SGHRS, CDR2 YFSETQ. After removal of 3 bases from V and 3 bases from J, the junction contained 9 bases not matched to a gene. CDR3 DNA sequence: TGCGCCAGCAGCTATAACCCGGGACAGATCAATCAGCCCCAGCATTTT. Translating gives CASSYNPGQINQPQHF. The full variable domain, rest sourced from reference TRBV5-1 and TRBJ1-5, is KAGVTQTPRYLIKTRGQQVTLSCSPISGHRSVSWYQQTPGQGLQFLFEYFSETQRNKGNFPGRFSGRQFSNSRSEMNVSTLELGDSALYLCASSYNPGQINQPQHFGDGTRLSIL.

This chain uses TRBV6-5 with TRBJ2-2; possible D gene TRBD1, 6 bases. Germline values: CDR1 MNHEY, CDR2 SVGAGI. CDR3 length equals 15 residues. Deletions cut 7 bases from V and 5 bases from J, with 17 bases between. The CDR3: CASTGAGEGTGELFF. The CDR3 bases are TGTGCCAGCACCGGGGCAGGGGAAGGTACCGGGGAGCTGTTTTTT.

The rearrangement joins TRBV11-2 to TRBJ1-3, with D unresolved. The V and J ends lost 5 bases and 3 bases respectively, with 14 bases between them. This CDR3 is 15 amino acids long. Per the germline V gene, CDR1 is SGHAT and CDR2 is FQNNGV. CDR3 loop: CASSRLREIGNTIYF. CDR3 in DNA: TGTGCCAGCAGCCGACTAAGGGAAATTGGAAACACCATATATTTT.

The chain has TRBV29-1 and TRBJ2-1; the match to TRBD2 covers 11 bases. In germline, CDR1 is SQVTM, CDR2 ANQGSEA. This CDR3 region has 14 residues. The J segment lost 0 bases and the V segment lost 8 bases, leaving 3 bases of the junction unmatched. CDR3 protein: CSFGLAGSYNEQFF. For the CDR3, the DNA is TGCAGCTTCGGACTAGCGGGCTCCTACAATGAGCAGTTCTTC.

The CDR3 is CASSSGQISTDTQYF. The CDR3 DNA is TGTGCCAGCAGCTCAGGACAGATTAGCACAGATACGCAGTATTTT. V gene TRBV5-4 combines with J gene TRBJ2-3; possibly TRBD1 for D (6 bases). The CDR3 is made up of 15 amino acids. V lost 3 bases to trimming and J lost 0 bases, with 11 bases between them. The V gene's germline CDR1 is SGHNT and CDR2 YYREEE (reference sequence).

The chain links TRBV18 to TRBJ1-3; tentative D call: TRBD1 (5 bases). V dropped 2 bases and J dropped 2 bases, with 10 bases sitting between them. Germline loops: CDR1 KGHSH, CDR2 LQKENI. This CDR3 contains 15 residues. The CDR3 is CASSPEGMTGNTIYF. CDR3 DNA: TGTGCCAGCTCACCAGAGGGGATGACTGGAAACACCATATATTTT.

The rearrangement links TRBV28 to TRBJ1-5; TRBD1 might be the D (6 bases). This CDR3 has 13 amino acids. The ends were cut back, 8 bases at V and 10 bases at J, with 18 bases in the middle. Looked up from germline, CDR1 is MDHEN and CDR2 is SYDVKM. The CDR3 protein is CASSRGVGGPQHF. The CDR3 DNA reads as TGTGCCAGCTCTCGGGGGGTGGGGGGCCCCCAGCATTTT.

This clone was detected once. This chain uses TRBV5-1 with TRBJ1-1, with 9 bases aligning to TRBD1. V lost 3 bases to trimming and J lost 4 bases; unmatched junction nucleotides: 4. The CDR3 is made up of 14 amino acids. Germline V gene data show CDR1 as SGHRS and CDR2 as YFSETQ. CDR3 amino acids: CASSSGTGSTEAFF. Written as DNA, the CDR3 is TGCGCCAGCAGCTCCGGGACAGGGTCCACTGAAGCTTTCTTT.

V and J are TRBV12-3 or TRBV12-4 and TRBJ2-2; D ambiguous. The CDR3 covers 10 residues. The V end lost 4 bases, the J end lost 7 bases, and 1 base lay between the germline ends. The CDR3 region has the DNA TGTGCCAGCAGTTACGGGGAGCTGTTTTTT. Amino acid sequence: CASSYGELFF.

The chain employs TRBV2 and TRBJ1-1; D unclear. CDR1 and CDR2 (germline): SNHLY, FYNNEI. The length of the CDR3 is 12 residues. Trimming pared 3 bases from V and 9 bases from J, leaving 11 bases between. CDR3 residues: CASSDSLAKAFF. CDR3 nucleotide sequence: TGTGCCAGCAGTGATTCTCTGGCCAAAGCTTTCTTT.

The V call is TRBV5-1, the J call TRBJ2-3; a possible D gene is TRBD2 (5 bases). Germline V gene sequence: CDR1 SGHRS, CDR2 YFSETQ. CDR3 length: 14 amino acids. Trimming stripped 7 bases from V and 1 base from J, with 13 bases between. The CDR3 DNA reads TGCGCCAGCTTTCCCGGAGGAGGCACAGATACGCAGTATTTT. Its translation is CASFPGGGTDTQYF.

The chain joins TRBV6-4 to TRBJ1-1, with TRBD1 as a possible D gene (5 bases). CDR1 and CDR2 from the germline V gene are MRHNA and SNTAGT. This CDR3 has 13 amino acids. V dropped 4 bases and J dropped 5 bases, with 11 bases sitting between them. The CDR3 DNA sequence: TGTGCCAGCAGTGGAGCCAGGGATACTGAAGCTTTCTTT. Translation gives CASSGARDTEAFF.

The chain recombines TRBV6-1 with TRBJ2-1; D could derive from TRBD1 or TRBD2 (5 bases each). The germline gives CDR1 MNHNS, CDR2 SASEGT. This CDR3 region has 16 residues. Trimming took 2 bases from V and 3 from J, leaving 14 bases between them. DNA for the CDR3: TGTGCCAGCAGTGAAACGTTCGGGGCGGTCTACAATGAGCAGTTCTTC. This gives the protein CASSETFGAVYNEQFF.

The V and J genes are TRBV10-3 and TRBJ2-3; 13 nucleotides line up with TRBD2. Germline V CDR1 and CDR2: ENHRY, SYGVKD. After removal of 5 bases from V and 2 bases from J, the junction contained 4 bases not matched to a gene. This CDR3 region has 16 residues. As DNA, the CDR3 is TGTGCCATCAGTCAGACTAGCGGGGGGTACACAGATACGCAGTATTTT. It codes for CAISQTSGGYTDTQYF.

This clone was detected once. The chain recombines TRBV27 with TRBJ2-5, with D unclear. Germline values: CDR1 MNHEY, CDR2 SMNVEV (reference sequence). This CDR3 is built from 14 residues. V lost 6 bases to trimming and J lost 3 bases, with 14 bases between them. This CDR3 reads CASRTYWTEETQYF. The CDR3 DNA is TGTGCCAGCAGGACCTATTGGACGGAAGAGACCCAGTACTTC.

The chain couples TRBV25-1 to TRBJ1-3; D is ambiguous. The CDR3 runs to 10 residues. Deletions cut 7 bases from V and 4 bases from J, with 2 bases between. Germline V gives CDR1 MGHDK, CDR2 SYGVNS. The chain's CDR3 is CASKGNTIYF. Here the CDR3 DNA reads TGTGCCAGCAAGGGAAACACCATATATTTT. Based on the CDR3 plus reference TRBV25-1 and TRBJ1-3, the full variable domain is EADIYQTPRYLVIGTGKKITLECSQTMGHDKMYWYQQDPGMELHLIHYSYGVNSTEKGDLSSESTVSRIRTEHFPLTLESARPSHTSQYLCASKGNTIYFGEGSWLTVV.

The chain joins TRBV2 to TRBJ2-3; 9 bases align to TRBD2. This CDR3 has 15 residues. Germline trimming cut 8 bases from V and 3 bases from J; bases unmatched to any gene: 9. The germline gives CDR1 SNHLY, CDR2 FYNNEI. The CDR3 DNA is TGTGCCAGCTCTATAGGTGCGGGGGGGACAGATACGCAGTATTTT. It specifies CASSIGAGGTDTQYF. Looking up the rest from reference TRBV2 and TRBJ2-3 gives the full variable domain: EPEVTQTPSHQVTQMGQEVILRCVPISNHLYFYWYRQILGQKVEFLVSFYNNEISEKSEIFDDQFSVERPDGSNFTLKIRSTKLEDSAMYFCASSIGAGGTDTQYFGPGTRLTVL.

The chain employs TRBV6-5 and TRBJ2-3; D ambiguous. Trimming stripped 7 bases from V and 9 bases from J, with 11 bases between. The length of the CDR3 is 11 residues. The germline V gene encodes CDR1 MNHEY and CDR2 SVGAGI. DNA for the CDR3: TGTGCCAGCATTTCCAGGAACACGCAGTATTTT. Amino acid sequence: CASISRNTQYF.

The chain has TRBV29-1 and TRBJ2-2; TRBD1 agrees at 8 bases. Looked up from germline, CDR1 is SQVTM and CDR2 is ANQGSEA. V lost 6 bases to trimming and J lost 7 bases; unmatched junction nucleotides: 10. This CDR3 comprises 14 residues. The CDR3 bases are TGCAGCGTGGATGGGACAGGTCATAGCGGGGAGCTGTTTTTT. Translated, it gives CSVDGTGHSGELFF.